This T cell receptor (beta chain) emerged from a study of cytomegalovirus exposure and HLA in healthy donors (dated by TCRdb to 2016 to 2017). Describing the broader study: An earlier analysis of more than 550 of the donors reported under 300 Gb of sequence data and 117 million unique TCR beta sequences obtained from around 170 million T cells. Roughly five DR-DQ haplotypes were handled as single units for association and clustering because linkage in the cohort was strong. To predict cytomegalovirus infection status, the study combined high-throughput TCR immunosequencing, statistical association of individual TCRs with disease status, and machine learning. The study aimed to test whether cataloging public T cell receptors could reveal signatures of past pathogen exposure. A later analysis re-examined previously published TCR beta repertoires from just over 650 donors and added high-resolution HLA genotyping to investigate patterns of TCR occurrence. Alongside the repertoire data, information on donor age, sex, ethnicity and CMV serostatus was compiled. On average, 235,054 unique TCR beta nucleotide sequences were sequenced per donor among 398 genotyped donors of the cohort, with roughly 20% of those sequences being non-productive. A later genetic analysis used genome-wide SNP genotypes for 398 of the 666 donors, treating that subset as a discovery cohort. Every discovery cohort repertoire had been produced on one sequencing platform. HLA typing included class I and class II loci at four-digit resolution. Of the 398 genotyped donors, 65% to 90% fell in the genetic ancestry cluster associated with self-reported Caucasian donors. An earlier analysis of about 620 of the donors applied high-throughput TCR beta sequencing to assess whether each TCR beta V gene segment acted as functional or pseudogenic. Rather than drawing on any new phenotypic data, the later analysis identified candidate immune exposures from TCR beta sequences and the way those sequences occurred across donors. Besides the first cohort of more than 650 subjects, a separate validation cohort made up of 120 different subjects was used. An early release that covered approximately 600 HLA-typed donors contained approximately 300 gigabases of sequencing data and 65 million to 100 million unique TCR sequences. Typing coverage varied by locus: roughly 629-640 donors for A, B, C, DRB1 and DQB1; more than 500 for DQA1; around 610 for DPA1; 450 to 480 for DPB1. The study profiled the T cell repertoires of hundreds of subjects by immunosequencing and related them to cytomegalovirus serostatus. The research as a whole found: A further reported finding was that TCR beta sequences accurately predicted the HLA-A and HLA-B alleles for most subjects in the first cohort. The study listed 164 TCR beta chains as associated with cytomegalovirus. Specific HLA alleles were associated with some 15,000 TCR beta sequences at a false discovery rate of 0.05 in a later analysis. In a later analysis, most CMV-associated TCR beta chains were found to appear HLA-restricted, with HLA associations seemingly driven largely by CMV exposure. Strong co-occurrence of HLA alleles, especially DR and DQ, made assigning TCR associations to individual alleles difficult. The authors suggested that the approach could potentially be generalized to other disease states and immunological phenotypes. The classifier was reported to diagnose cytomegalovirus status with high specificity and sensitivity in both the original and validation cohorts. Most TCR sequences were seen in very few donors, while some public TCRs were found in many individuals. A later genetic analysis associated a missense DCLRE1C variant with V-gene and J-gene trimming of TCR beta chains, and an independent cohort replicated the association. In an earlier analysis of approximately 590 of the donors, most TCR beta V segments were observed in productive rearrangements about 87% or about 30% of the time, broadly matching IMGT annotations. Compared with equally common non-associated chains, HLA-associated TCR beta chains in a later analysis were more clonally expanded and had lower generation probabilities. According to a later genetic analysis, donors in an Asian-associated ancestry cluster had fewer N-insertions in productive TCRs than the roughly 670-donor mean. Correlated functional status among segregating V segments might be attributable to linkage disequilibrium, but an unknown experimental factor could not be ruled out. Because HLA typing was unavailable for some donors at each locus, only the typed subset was used in association tests. Immune exposure information for the cohort was limited to CMV serostatus. Presence/absence analyses assumed roughly uniform sequencing depth across donors, an assumption that may not hold. This cohort had only TCR beta chains sequenced, and the lack of alpha or paired-chain data limited which features could be detected. Some IMGT-functional V segments, including TRBV6-2 and TRBV6-3, could not be distinguished by the 87-base-pair reads and were therefore excluded. Because counts were too low, roughly 17 rarely observed V segments, including chromosome 9 orphons, were left out of the earlier analysis of several hundred of the donors. Several of the top co-occurrence clusters appeared to be linked to parvovirus B19, influenza, CMV and Epstein-Barr virus, according to a later analysis. Three of the identified cytomegalovirus-associated TCR beta chains were confirmed in vitro to be specific for cytomegalovirus antigens. In a later analysis, TCR association rates were found to vary across HLA loci, with the most associated TCRs seen for DRB1 alleles and the fewest for HLA-C alleles. A cluster of highly shared sequence variants was judged likely to be a technical artifact of the sequencing pipeline.

In total, 630 or so healthy bone marrow donors made up the cohort. All cohort members were sampled while nominally healthy, although unrecorded immune exposures were likely present. The donor tested CMV seronegative and was one of the 352 seronegative cohort members. Each donor provided a peripheral blood sample, and peripheral blood mononuclear cells were used for TCR beta sequencing. The Qiagen DNeasy Blood Extraction Kit was used to extract genomic DNA from the blood cell samples. For this clone: This receptor's antigen is unknown. The sample holds no much larger clone one base away, and base qualities are not on file.

Trimming at the junction amounts to 5 bases on V and 2 bases on J, and the germline ends lie 16 bases apart. Including the terminal cysteine and phenylalanine, the CDR3 comprises 16 residues. The kept DNA is CDR3 alone, 48 bases in frame from the first base. Via the germline V gene (reference sequence), CDR1 is MNHEY and CDR2 SMNVEV. The library relied on the immunoSEQ multiplex PCR assay. For the multiplex PCR, a mixture combining 60 forward primers for TCR Vbeta segments and 13 reverse primers for TCR Jbeta segments was used. The CDR3 region of rearranged TCR beta genes was amplified from genomic DNA with a multiplex PCR assay. The amplified TCR beta libraries were sequenced on the Illumina HiSeq System as 87-base-pair reads. In the source study's methods: A later analysis tallied roughly 78 million unique TCR beta chains across the 650 to 750 repertoires, and around 10 million of those chains were shared by two or more donors. Raw reads were error-corrected and collapsed into unique sequences by a nearest-neighbor algorithm in which closely related sequences were merged to remove PCR and sequencing errors. Alignment of CDR3 sequences to IMGT reference sequences was used to assign V, D and J gene segments. For a sequence to be retained, at least a six-nucleotide match to both a V gene segment and a J gene segment was required. Rearrangements were classified as productive when the CDR3 lacked stop codons and remained in frame with V and J, and all other rearrangements were classified as non-productive. Following IMGT convention, CDR3 was defined as the stretch from the second conserved V-encoded cysteine up to the conserved J-encoded phenylalanine. The earlier analysis of fewer than 700 of the donors excluded sequences that lacked an unambiguous match to a single V gene segment. In an earlier analysis of 587 of the donors, a V segment was called functional when productive rearrangements were above 56.7%, and segregating when the standard deviation between donors exceeded 5%. A statistical classification framework was developed to diagnose cytomegalovirus status using the catalog of TCR beta chain sequences. A later analysis assigned V and J genes by comparing TCR nucleotide sequences with IMGT/GENE-DB human TR gene sequences. Using the TCRdist pipeline, a later analysis assigned CDR3 sequences along with most-parsimonious VDJ recombination scenarios. A later analysis defined each TCR beta chain by its CDR3 amino acid sequence plus V-gene family, and excluded reads lacking a unique V-gene family. As a way to deal with suspected cross-contamination and a sequencing artifact, a later analysis dropped 500 to 700 nucleotide sequences that were highly shared and had low generation probability. In a later analysis, a clonal expansion index for each public chain was calculated from normalized within-repertoire ranks of inferred template counts. In a later analysis, generation probabilities were computed using a VDJ recombination model fitted to out-of-frame rearrangements, and the results were checked against IGoR. In a later analysis, hypergeometric tests were used to score TCR-TCR, TCR-HLA and TCR-CMV co-occurrence, with a repertoire-size bias correction applied to TCR pairs. To estimate false discovery rates, a later analysis permuted the HLA or CMV assignments 20 times. In a later analysis, co-occurring TCRs were grouped using DBSCAN, and TCRdist sequence similarity was added for clustering within HLA-allele-positive subsets. Repertoires with fewer than 30,000 or more than 120,000 public chains, plus five repertoires with anomalous nucleotide sharing, were excluded from co-occurrence clustering. As stored in TCRdb, this immuneACCESS dataset retains in-frame rearrangements with V and J assigned. A fraction of the clones does not appear; measured against another copy, unresolved V genes explain less than half of the discrepancy, and the remainder lacks a known reason. That table supplies the V and J calls and clone size; D and trimming were determined from the DNA. For this sample there are under 200,000 clones; 86% appear just once. Of the sample, less than 0.35% falls within the top ten clones.

The source material was PBMCs. The clonotype originates from a woman younger than 45 in good health and CMV-seronegative. In this chain, TRBV27 is recombined with TRBJ1-5, and TRBD1 may be the D gene, going by 6 matching bases. The DNA is TGTGCCAGCAGTCGAAACAGGGCGAGGGGCAATCAGCCCCAGCATTTT. The encoded protein is CASSRNRARGNQPQHF.